One and the same sample provided the 25 T cell receptor beta chains below, sequenced in a study of a mutant IDH1 vaccine in newly diagnosed glioma. The time point is: baseline, week 1 (first vaccination visit). Sample treatment: pre-vaccination baseline after standard-of-care therapy. Sequencing was performed with immunoSEQ multiplex PCR; in TCRdb, only in-frame clones are kept and a portion is missing. The sample lists roughly 38,000 clones, roughly 78% occurring once. Sequencing used PBMCs, obtained from a glioma patient treated with radiotherapy, temozolomide or both. These receptors were collected from a man aged 35 to 55 with glioma. Some clones in this sample may be carry-over from other donors' samples.

On this clone itself: A junction boundary mismatches the germline segment, possibly from a read error. This chain uses TRBV11-2 with TRBJ1-2, with D maybe TRBD1 (6 bases). The CDR3 contains 13 residues. Germline V gives CDR1 SGHAT, CDR2 FQNNGV. CDR3 amino acids: CASSLDSGRGSSF. The DNA for the CDR3 is TGTGCCAGCAGCTTAGATTCGGGGAGGGGGTCGTCCTTC.

This chain links TRBV25-1 with TRBJ1-2; weak D call: TRBD1 (5 bases). Trimming stripped 4 bases from V and 4 bases from J, with 16 bases between. The CDR3 length is 15 residues. The germline V gene has CDR1 MGHDK and CDR2 SYGVNS. The CDR3 reads CASSAIGGVSYGYTF. The CDR3 region has the DNA TGTGCCAGCAGTGCCATCGGGGGGGTTTCCTATGGCTACACCTTC.

This rearrangement joins TRBV5-1 to TRBJ1-1; D perhaps matches TRBD1 (5 bases). Trimming shortened V by 3 bases and J by 8 bases, and 17 bases separated the two germline ends. The CDR3 loop spans 14 amino acids. The germline V gene encodes CDR1 SGHRS and CDR2 YFSETQ. CDR3 in DNA: TGCGCCAGCAGCTCGAGTACCACCGGGACCGAAGCTTTCTTT. Its translation: CASSSSTTGTEAFF.

The rearrangement links TRBV2 to TRBJ1-5, with 10 bases aligning to TRBD1. Losses at the gene ends were 8 bases for V and 0 bases for J; bases not matched to a gene: 7. Germline V gene sequence: CDR1 SNHLY, CDR2 FYNNEI. The CDR3 has 16 residues. DNA of the CDR3: TGTGCCAGCCAGGACAGGGGGTTTTATAGCAATCAGCCCCAGCATTTT. The encoded protein is CASQDRGFYSNQPQHF.

This chain connects TRBV6-1 to TRBJ1-2, with D unclear. CDR1 and CDR2 (germline): MNHNS, SASEGT. The CDR3 extends over 13 amino acids. The V and J ends lost 8 bases and 1 base respectively, with 11 bases between them. CDR3 loop: CASLKAVNYGYTF. Written as DNA, the CDR3 is TGTGCCAGCCTGAAGGCAGTTAACTATGGCTACACCTTC.

The V gene is TRBV5-1, the J gene TRBJ1-2; a weak D match, TRBD1 (6 bases). The CDR3 is 14 residues long. The ends were cut back, 1 base at V and 4 bases at J, with 11 bases in the middle. CDR1 is SGHRS and CDR2 is YFSETQ in the germline V gene. The CDR3 is CASSLTQGSYGYTF. The CDR3 region has the DNA TGCGCCAGCAGCTTGACCCAGGGGTCCTATGGCTACACCTTC.

The chain carries TRBV15 and TRBJ2-7; TRBD1 matches 9 bases. The V and J ends lost 0 bases and 2 bases, in that order; junction bases with no gene match: 2. The CDR3 is 15 residues long. The V gene's germline CDR1 is LNHNV and CDR2 YYDKDF (reference sequence). CDR3 sequence reads: CATSRDGTGTYEQYF. CDR3 coding DNA: TGTGCCACCAGCAGAGATGGGACAGGGACCTACGAGCAGTACTTC.

This clone occurred a few times. V gene TRBV19 combines with J gene TRBJ2-2, with a weak D call TRBD1 (5 bases). CDR1 and CDR2 from the germline V gene are LNHDA and SQIVND (reference sequence). V was cut by 6 bases and J by 8 bases, with 16 bases left in between. This CDR3 contains 14 residues. DNA for the CDR3: TGTGCCAGTAGCGCGGCTTGGGGCTTTGGGGAGCTGTTTTTT. This gives the protein CASSAAWGFGELFF. The full variable domain, with the rest looked up from reference TRBV19 and TRBJ2-2, is DGGITQSPKYLFRKEGQNVTLSCEQNLNHDAMYWYRQDPGQGLRLIYYSQIVNDFQKGDIAEGYSVSREKKESFPLTVTSAQKNPTAFYLCASSAAWGFGELFFGEGSRLTVL.

This clone was detected only a few times. The sample contains more than one DNA sequence encoding this CDR3. The J gene is TRBJ1-1, the V gene TRBV30, with D tentatively TRBD1 (6 bases). CDR1 is GTSNPN and CDR2 is SVGIG in the germline V gene (reference sequence). The CDR3 spans 13 residues. V dropped 1 base and J dropped 1 base, with 7 bases sitting between them. The CDR3 nucleotides are TGTGCCTGGAGTGCGACAGGGAACACTGAAGCTTTCTTT. Amino acids: CAWSATGNTEAFF.

This rearrangement joins TRBV18 to TRBJ2-7; tentatively, D is TRBD2 (5 bases). The germline V and J ends were trimmed by 1 base and 2 bases, with 12 bases remaining between them. The CDR3 is made up of 15 amino acids. Looked up from germline, CDR1 is KGHSH and CDR2 is LQKENI. The CDR3: CASSPRVDGTYEQYF. DNA of the CDR3: TGTGCCAGCTCACCACGTGTAGACGGGACCTACGAGCAGTACTTC.

The chain links TRBV5-1 to TRBJ1-4; 9 bases are a match to TRBD1. The ends lost 0 bases at V and 6 bases at J; junction bases unmatched: 3. Germline V gene lookup returns CDR1 SGHRS and CDR2 YFSETQ. The CDR3 is 15 residues long. The CDR3 reads CASSLDRGQHEKLFF. CDR3 in DNA: TGCGCCAGCAGCTTGGACAGGGGGCAACATGAAAAACTGTTTTTT.

V and J are TRBV9 and TRBJ1-2; TRBD1 matches 10 bases. CDR1 is SGDLS and CDR2 is YYNGEE in the germline V gene. The J segment lost 4 bases and the V segment lost 2 bases, leaving 14 bases of the junction unmatched. The CDR3 spans 18 residues. In DNA form, the CDR3 reads TGTGCCAGCAGCGTGGACCCGGGACAGGGGTCATTCTTCTATGGCTACACCTTC. Translated: CASSVDPGQGSFFYGYTF.

The chain links TRBV16 to TRBJ2-7; the match to TRBD2 covers 7 bases. CDR3 length equals 13 residues. Germline V gives CDR1 KGHSY, CDR2 FQNENV. V trimming: 6 bases; J trimming: 0 bases; junction bases outside the gene matches: 2. The CDR3 here is CASSRGVSYEQYF. The CDR3 coding sequence is TGTGCCAGCAGTCGGGGGGTCTCCTACGAGCAGTACTTC.

The V and J genes are TRBV2 and TRBJ2-4; TRBD1 matches at 8 bases. The CDR3 spans 17 residues. Trimming at V came to 4 bases and at J to 1 base, leaving 9 bases not matched to a gene. Germline lookup yields CDR1 SNHLY and CDR2 FYNNEI. CDR3 in amino acids: CASSAFMDRVAKNIQYF. The CDR3 DNA reads as TGTGCCAGCAGTGCATTTATGGACAGGGTTGCCAAAAACATTCAGTACTTC.

The chain carries TRBV19 and TRBJ2-2; TRBD1 matches at 12 bases. This CDR3 region has 15 residues. V was clipped by 7 bases and J by 6 bases; unmatched bases: 6. Germline V lookup: CDR1 LNHDA, CDR2 SQIVND (reference sequence). The CDR3: CASTSGTGGSGELFF. Here the CDR3 DNA reads TGTGCCAGTACATCCGGGACAGGGGGCTCCGGGGAGCTGTTTTTT. The full variable domain, its missing parts supplied by reference TRBV19 and TRBJ2-2, is DGGITQSPKYLFRKEGQNVTLSCEQNLNHDAMYWYRQDPGQGLRLIYYSQIVNDFQKGDIAEGYSVSREKKESFPLTVTSAQKNPTAFYLCASTSGTGGSGELFFGEGSRLTVL.

This clone was counted only a few times. The chain couples TRBV4-1 to TRBJ1-5; no definite D call. Germline loops: CDR1 MGHRA, CDR2 YSYEKL. V was shortened by 0 bases and J by 2 bases, with 8 bases between the two germline ends. This CDR3 region has 15 residues. The CDR3, as DNA: TGCGCCAGCAGCCAAGAGGTTGCTGGCAATCAGCCCCAGCATTTT. This sequence encodes CASSQEVAGNQPQHF.

The chain recombines TRBV7-7 with TRBJ1-6; D uncertain. The germline gives CDR1 SSHAT, CDR2 FNYEAQ (reference sequence). With 1 base removed from V and 4 bases from J, the gap between germline ends came to 2 bases. This CDR3 contains 13 residues. DNA for the CDR3: TGTGCCAGCAGCTTAGGTTATAATTCACCCCTCCACTTT. Translated: CASSLGYNSPLHF.

This chain links TRBV18 with TRBJ2-2; maybe TRBD2 (7 bases). V lost 3 bases, J lost 0 bases, and 20 bases lay in between. CDR3 size: 19 residues. Per germline, CDR1 KGHSH and CDR2 LQKENI. For the CDR3, the DNA is TGTGCCAGCTCACCTCTTTTGGTGTACGGGGGGCCGAACACCGGGGAGCTGTTTTTT. Protein sequence: CASSPLLVYGGPNTGELFF.

The chain has TRBV5-6 and TRBJ1-2, with unresolved D. The CDR3 totals 12 residues. Germline V lookup: CDR1 SGHDT, CDR2 YYEEEE. V lost 4 bases and J lost 6, with 10 bases in between. The CDR3 loop reads CASSPLGHGYTF. The CDR3 DNA is TGTGCCAGCAGCCCATTAGGTCATGGCTACACCTTC.

This clone was recorded only once. The genes are TRBV7-6 and TRBJ1-5; D remains ambiguous. Germline-derived CDR1 and CDR2 are SGHVS and FNYEAQ. The CDR3 length is 13 residues. Deletions cut 5 bases from V and 1 base from J, with 6 bases between. CDR3 protein: CASSPLSNQPQHF. In DNA form, the CDR3 reads TGTGCCAGCAGCCCTTTGAGCAATCAGCCCCAGCATTTT. The full variable domain, in which reference TRBV7-6 and TRBJ1-5 provide the parts outside the CDR3, is GAGVSQSPRYKVTKRGQDVALRCDPISGHVSLYWYRQALGQGPEFLTYFNYEAQQDKSGLPNDRFSAERPEGSISTLTIQRTEQRDSAMYRCASSPLSNQPQHFGDGTRLSIL.

V and J are TRBV30 and TRBJ2-7; no clear D gene. V was cut by 2 bases and J by 1 base, with 3 bases left in between. Germline V CDR1 and CDR2: GTSNPN, SVGIG (reference sequence). CDR3 length equals 11 residues. CDR3 nucleotide sequence: TGTGCCTGGAGTCAATCCTACGAGCAGTACTTC. Translation: CAWSQSYEQYF.

The chain couples TRBV5-6 to TRBJ2-7; D call uncertain. The CDR3 totals 11 residues. Germline assignment: CDR1 SGHDT and CDR2 YYEEEE. The V end was cut by 2 bases, the J end by 7 bases, with 7 bases between. CDR3 residues: CASSFRLEQYF. The CDR3 DNA reads as TGTGCCAGCAGCTTTAGGTTGGAGCAGTACTTC.

The V and J genes are TRBV30 and TRBJ2-5; no firm D call. TRBJ2-7 matches the DNA end more closely, so the J call is doubtful. This CDR3 has 14 residues. CDR1 GTSNPN and CDR2 SVGIG come from the germline V gene (reference sequence). This CDR3 reads CAWSVPASPHEQYF. In DNA, the CDR3 is TGTGCCTGGAGTGTACCGGCGTCGCCCCACGAGCAGTACTTC.

The CDR3 loop reads CASSQGRTPGGYTF. CDR3 nucleotides: TGTGCCAGCAGCCAAGGAAGGACACCGGGTGGCTACACCTTC. The chain couples TRBV14 to TRBJ1-2, with TRBD1 as a possible D gene (5 bases). The CDR3 is 14 residues long. The V end was cut by 1 base, the J end by 7 bases, with 13 bases between. Germline CDR1 is SGHDN and CDR2 is FVKESK.

This chain uses TRBV5-3 with TRBJ2-4; D call uncertain. TRBV5-3 is known as an ORF, though its function is uncertain. V lost 3 bases to trimming and J lost 0 bases, with 7 bases between them. The CDR3 contains 14 residues. DNA for the CDR3: TGTGCCAGAAGCTCGGGCCTAGCCAAAAACATTCAGTACTTC. Its protein is CARSSGLAKNIQYF.